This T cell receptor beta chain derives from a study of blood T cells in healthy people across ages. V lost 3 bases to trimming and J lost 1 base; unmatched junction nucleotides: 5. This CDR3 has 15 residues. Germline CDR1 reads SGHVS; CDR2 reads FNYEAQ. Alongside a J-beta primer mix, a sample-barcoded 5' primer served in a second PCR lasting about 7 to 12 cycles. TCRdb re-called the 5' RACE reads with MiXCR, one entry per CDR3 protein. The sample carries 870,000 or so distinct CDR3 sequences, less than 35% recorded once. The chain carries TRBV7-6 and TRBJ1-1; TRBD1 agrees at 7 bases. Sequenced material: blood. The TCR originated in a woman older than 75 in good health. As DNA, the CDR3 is TGTGCCAGCAGCTTTGGGACAGCTAGGAACACTGAAGCTTTCTTT. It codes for CASSFGTARNTEAFF.